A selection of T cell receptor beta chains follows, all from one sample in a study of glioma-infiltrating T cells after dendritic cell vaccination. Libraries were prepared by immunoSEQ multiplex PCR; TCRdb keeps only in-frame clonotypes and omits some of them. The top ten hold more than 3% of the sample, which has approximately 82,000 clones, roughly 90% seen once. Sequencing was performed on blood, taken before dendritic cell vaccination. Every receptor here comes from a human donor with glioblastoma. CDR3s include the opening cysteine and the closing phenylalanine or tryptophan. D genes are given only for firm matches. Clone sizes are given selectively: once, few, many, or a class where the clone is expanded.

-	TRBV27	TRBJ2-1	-	CASSLEGEQFF	TGTGCCAGCAGTTTAGAGGGTGAGCAGTTCTTC
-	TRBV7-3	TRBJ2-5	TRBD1	CASSQWTGLNKETQYF	TGTGCCAGCAGCCAGTGGACAGGGTTAAACAAGGAGACCCAGTACTTC
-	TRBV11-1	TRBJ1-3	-	CASSLGRNNAGNTIYF	TGTGCCAGCAGCTTAGGGCGGAACAACGCTGGAAACACCATATATTTT
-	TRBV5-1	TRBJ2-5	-	CASSLGGPEETQYF	TGCGCCAGCAGCTTGGGAGGTCCGGAAGAGACCCAGTACTTC
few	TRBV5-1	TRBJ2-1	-	CASSFFRARSSYNEQFF	TGCGCCAGCAGCTTTTTTAGAGCCCGGAGCTCCTACAATGAGCAGTTCTTC
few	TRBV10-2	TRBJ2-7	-	CASMGQGTYEQYF	TGCGCCAGCATGGGGCAGGGTACCTACGAGCAGTACTTC
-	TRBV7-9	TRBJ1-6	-	CASSFNARGSPLHF	TGTGCCAGCAGCTTCAACGCAAGGGGGTCACCCCTCCACTTT
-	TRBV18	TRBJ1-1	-	CASSPSRDIEAFF	TGTGCCAGCTCACCATCCCGGGATATTGAAGCTTTCTTT
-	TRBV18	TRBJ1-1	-	CASSPGFMNTEAFF	TGTGCCAGCTCACCCGGGTTTATGAACACTGAAGCTTTCTTT
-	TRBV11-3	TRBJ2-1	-	CASSLIGAGGSPEQFF	TGTGCCAGCAGCTTAATCGGGGCAGGGGGGAGCCCTGAGCAGTTCTTC
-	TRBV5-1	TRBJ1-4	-	CASSLVAGPTNEKLFF	TGCGCCAGCAGCTTGGTCGCGGGGCCAACTAATGAAAAACTGTTTTTT
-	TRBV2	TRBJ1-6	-	CASSLGGINSPLHF	TGTGCCAGCAGTCTGGGAGGCATAAATTCCCCCCTCCACTTT
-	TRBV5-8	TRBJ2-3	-	CASSLWTFDDYQYTQYF	TGTGCCAGCAGCTTGTGGACTTTCGACGACTACCAATATACGCAGTATTTT
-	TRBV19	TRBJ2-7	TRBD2	CASSIGLAGLPYEQYF	TGTGCCAGTAGTATAGGACTAGCGGGATTACCCTACGAGCAGTACTTC
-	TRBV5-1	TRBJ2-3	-	CASSSFTDTQYF	TGCGCCAGCAGCTCCTTCACAGATACGCAGTATTTT
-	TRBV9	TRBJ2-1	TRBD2	CASSVGWVGGFEQFF	TGTGCCAGCAGCGTAGGTTGGGTGGGAGGGTTTGAGCAGTTCTTC
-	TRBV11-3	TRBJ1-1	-	CASSFEGGKNTEAFF	TGTGCCAGCAGCTTCGAGGGGGGGAAGAACACTGAAGCTTTCTTT
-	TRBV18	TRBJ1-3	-	CASSIRESSGNTIYF	TGTGCCAGCTCGATCCGGGAGAGCTCTGGAAACACCATATATTTT
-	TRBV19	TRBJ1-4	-	CASSPNRVATNEKLFF	TGTGCCAGTAGCCCGAATAGAGTTGCAACTAATGAAAAACTGTTTTTT
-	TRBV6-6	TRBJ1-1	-	CASSTPRKNTEAFF	TGTGCCAGCAGTACCCCCAGAAAGAACACTGAAGCTTTCTTT
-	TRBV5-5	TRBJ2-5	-	CASSVGGPSETQYF	TGTGCCAGCAGCGTCGGGGGGCCATCAGAGACCCAGTACTTC
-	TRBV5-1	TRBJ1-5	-	CASSISGSGQPQHF	TGCGCCAGCAGCATCTCAGGGTCAGGTCAGCCCCAGCATTTT
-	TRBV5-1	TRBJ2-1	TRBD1	CASSSGQTLGYNEQFF	TGCGCCAGCAGCTCGGGACAGACCTTGGGCTACAATGAGCAGTTCTTC
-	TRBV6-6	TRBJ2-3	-	CASRAWSTDTQYF	TGTGCCAGCAGAGCCTGGAGCACAGATACGCAGTATTTT
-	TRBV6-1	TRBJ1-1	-	CASSEGRIMNTEAFF	TGTGCCAGCAGTGAGGGGAGAATTATGAACACTGAAGCTTTCTTT
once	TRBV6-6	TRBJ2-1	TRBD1	CASSPGTESYNEQFF	TGTGCCAGCAGCCCCGGGACAGAATCCTACAATGAGCAGTTCTTC
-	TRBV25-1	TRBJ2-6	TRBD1	CASSDTTGVNSGANVLTF	TGTGCCAGCAGTGATACGACAGGGGTCAACTCTGGGGCCAACGTCCTGACTTTC
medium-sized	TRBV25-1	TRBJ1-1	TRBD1	CASRKGGMNTEAFF	TGTGCCAGCAGAAAAGGGGGCATGAACACTGAAGCTTTCTTT
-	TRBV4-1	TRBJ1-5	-	CASSQALTGSQPQHF	TGCGCCAGCAGCCAAGCCCTTACAGGGTCCCAGCCCCAGCATTTT
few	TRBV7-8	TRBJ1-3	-	CASSLGYRGRSGNTIYF	TGTGCCAGCAGCTTAGGATATCGAGGGCGCTCTGGAAACACCATATATTTT
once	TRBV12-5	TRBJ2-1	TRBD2	CASDPSSGGTYNEQFF	TGTGCTAGTGATCCATCTAGCGGGGGGACCTACAATGAGCAGTTCTTC
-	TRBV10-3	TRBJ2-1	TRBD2	CAISESEREDNEQFF	TGTGCCATCAGTGAGTCTGAGCGGGAGGACAATGAGCAGTTCTTC
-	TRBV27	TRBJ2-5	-	CASSQQGPQETQYF	TGTGCCAGCAGTCAACAGGGACCTCAAGAGACCCAGTACTTC
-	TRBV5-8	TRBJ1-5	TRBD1	CASSRGQGGNQPQHF	TGTGCCAGCAGCAGGGGACAGGGCGGGAATCAGCCCCAGCATTTT
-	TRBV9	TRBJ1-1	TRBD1	CASSPQVGQGNTEAFF	TGTGCCAGCAGCCCCCAGGTGGGACAGGGTAACACTGAAGCTTTCTTT
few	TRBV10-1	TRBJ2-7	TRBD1	CASSGPLGQEPYEQYF	TGCGCCAGCAGTGGTCCATTGGGACAGGAGCCCTACGAGCAGTACTTC
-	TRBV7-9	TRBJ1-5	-	CASSLTVNQPQHF	TGTGCCAGCAGCTTAACGGTCAATCAGCCCCAGCATTTT
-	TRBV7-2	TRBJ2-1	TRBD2	CASRLAAEQFF	TGTGCCAGCCGACTAGCGGCTGAGCAGTTCTTC
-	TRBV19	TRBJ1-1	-	CASMALRWDMNTEAFF	TGTGCCAGTATGGCATTACGTTGGGACATGAACACTGAAGCTTTCTTT
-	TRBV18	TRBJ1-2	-	CASSPLEAGIADGYTF	TGTGCCAGCTCACCACTCGAGGCAGGGATCGCGGATGGCTACACCTTC
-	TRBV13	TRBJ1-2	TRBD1	CASSSPPGQGAFGGGYTF	TGTGCCAGCAGCTCCCCGCCGGGACAGGGGGCTTTCGGCGGTGGCTACACCTTC
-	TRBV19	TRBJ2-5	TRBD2	CASSIEGGETQYF	TGTGCCAGTAGTATAGAGGGGGGGGAGACCCAGTACTTC
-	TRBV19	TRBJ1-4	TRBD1	CASSPQGNGNEKLFF	TGTGCCAGTAGCCCACAGGGGAACGGGAATGAAAAACTGTTTTTT
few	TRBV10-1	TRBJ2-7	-	CASSDQDRRYEQYF	TGCGCCAGCAGTGACCAGGACAGACGCTACGAGCAGTACTTC
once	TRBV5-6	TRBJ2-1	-	CASDEGGGSRSSYNEQFF	TGTGCCAGCGATGAAGGGGGGGGCAGCCGGAGCTCCTACAATGAGCAGTTCTTC
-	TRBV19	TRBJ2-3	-	CASKERTQSDTQYF	TGTGCCAGTAAGGAGAGGACTCAGTCAGATACGCAGTATTTT
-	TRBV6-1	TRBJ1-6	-	CASSAGGPRVSPLHF	TGTGCCAGCAGTGCCGGAGGGCCTAGAGTTTCACCCCTCCACTTT
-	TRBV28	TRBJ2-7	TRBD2	CASSLRLAGEQYF	TGTGCCAGCAGTTTACGACTAGCGGGTGAGCAGTACTTC
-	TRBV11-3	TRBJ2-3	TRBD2	CASSRVAGEADTQYF	TGTGCCAGCAGCCGAGTAGCGGGAGAAGCAGATACGCAGTATTTT
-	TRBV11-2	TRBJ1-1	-	CASSLESGGGTEAFF	TGTGCCAGCAGCTTAGAATCCGGGGGTGGCACTGAAGCTTTCTTT
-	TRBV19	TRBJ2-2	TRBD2	CASILRASGRPDTGELFF	TGTGCCAGTATCCTCCGGGCTAGCGGGAGACCGGACACCGGGGAGCTGTTTTTT
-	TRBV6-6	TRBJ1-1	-	CASSTAQGNTEAFF	TGTGCCAGCAGTACCGCTCAGGGGAACACTGAAGCTTTCTTT